Below are 2 T cell receptor beta chains sequenced from a single sample in a study of CD8 T cells in ankylosing spondylitis. Whole-study findings and limits: Eight highly homologous variants formed a TCR beta motif that appeared characteristic of ankylosing spondylitis blood.

What these receptors recognize is not known. TCRdb reanalysed the 5' RACE reads using MiXCR and keeps one entry per CDR3 protein. This repertoire shows about 440,000 distinct CDR3 sequences, under 20% found once; its top ten account for 0.85% to 1.3%. Sequencing used blood, either unsorted or a sorted T cell fraction (not recorded which). Source of these receptors: a male donor with ankylosing spondylitis.

Only a few counts were recorded for this clonotype. The V and J genes are TRBV3-1 and TRBJ2-3; D not resolved. The V gene's germline CDR1 is LGHDT and CDR2 YNNKEL (reference sequence). The CDR3 is 14 residues long. The V end lost 1 base, the J end lost 6 bases, and 11 bases lay between the germline ends. The CDR3 coding sequence is TGTGCCAGCAGCCAAGGGCCCTCGGAGGATACGCAGTATTTT. It encodes CASSQGPSEDTQYF.

This chain uses TRBV30 with TRBJ1-1; 7 bases map to TRBD1. Germline V gene lookup returns CDR1 GTSNPN and CDR2 SVGIG (reference sequence). The CDR3 length is 14 residues. The trim removed 5 bases at V and 8 bases at J, leaving 14 bases unmatched. CDR3 in amino acids: CAWGRRGLPHEAFF. In nucleotides, the CDR3 is TGTGCCTGGGGCCGGAGGGGGCTACCCCACGAAGCTTTCTTT.